This T cell receptor (beta chain) appears in the sequencing data of a study of cytomegalovirus exposure and HLA in healthy donors. Overall study findings and caveats: Follow-up analysis seemed to connect common viral pathogens with several of the most significant clusters identified.

As regards this clone: Its antigen is undetermined.

The PCR was carried out with 60 Vbeta primers and 13 Jbeta primers. Using immunoSEQ multiplex PCR, the repertoire was profiled, and TCRdb retains in-frame clones only, with some absent. This sample carries approximately 260,000 clones, around nine tenths of them seen once, and the ten largest clones take about 1.5%. The CDR3 totals 15 residues. The germline V gene encodes CDR1 LNHDA and CDR2 SQIVND (reference sequence). V was cut by 4 bases and J by 3 bases, with 16 bases left in between. The sample was PBMCs. The chain joins TRBV19 to TRBJ2-7; D is possibly TRBD1 (9 bases). The clonotype was recovered from a girl aged 2 to 9 in good health and CMV-seronegative. This CDR3 is CASSTGGTGSYEQYF. The DNA for the CDR3 is TGTGCCAGTAGTACGGGGGGGACAGGGAGCTACGAGCAGTACTTC.